This T cell receptor beta chain appears in the sequencing data of a study of cytomegalovirus exposure and HLA in healthy donors. Study-level points and caveats: The tendency of first-cohort TCR clusters to co-occur in the 120 or so validation repertoires was identified by a subsequent analysis. Associated with cytomegalovirus, according to the listing, were some 150 TCR beta chains.

The CDR3 loop spans 14 amino acids. J was trimmed by 6 bases and V by 6 bases; bases with no gene match: 11. Germline V lookup: CDR1 SQVTM, CDR2 ANQGSEA. Repertoires were generated with immunoSEQ multiplex PCR, while TCRdb's copy carries only in-frame clones and drops some. The sample holds 250,000 to 400,000 clones, nearly 90% seen once. Notes on this clone: The antigen is unknown.

Sequencing was done on a sample of PBMCs. The chain uses TRBV29-1 and TRBJ2-7; 10 bases are shared with TRBD1. This TCR came from a man aged 30 to 45 in good health and CMV-seronegative. The CDR3 is CSVFRDRGKGEQYF. CDR3 in DNA: TGCAGCGTCTTCCGGGACAGGGGAAAAGGCGAGCAGTACTTC.